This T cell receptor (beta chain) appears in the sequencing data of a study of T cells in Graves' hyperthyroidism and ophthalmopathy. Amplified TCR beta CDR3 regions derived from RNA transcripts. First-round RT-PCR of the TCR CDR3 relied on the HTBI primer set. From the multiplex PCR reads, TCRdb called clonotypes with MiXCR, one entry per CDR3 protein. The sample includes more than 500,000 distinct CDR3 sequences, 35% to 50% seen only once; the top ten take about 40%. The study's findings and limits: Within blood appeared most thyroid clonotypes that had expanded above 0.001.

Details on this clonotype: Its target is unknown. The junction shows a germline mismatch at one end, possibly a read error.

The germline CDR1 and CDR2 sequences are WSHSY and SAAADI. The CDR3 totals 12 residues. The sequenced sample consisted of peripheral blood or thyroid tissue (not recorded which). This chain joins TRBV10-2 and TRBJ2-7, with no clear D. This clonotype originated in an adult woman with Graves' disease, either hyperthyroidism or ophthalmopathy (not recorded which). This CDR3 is CAIRADNYEQYF. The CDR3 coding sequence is TGTGCCATAAGGGCCGACAACTACGAGCAGTACTTC.